This T cell receptor beta chain stems from a study of brain metastases from non-small cell lung cancer. Deletions cut 7 bases from V and 4 bases from J, with 7 bases between. CDR3 length: 10 residues. Germline V lookup: CDR1 GTSNPN, CDR2 SVGIG (reference sequence). Study-wide results and caveats: Compared with primary tumors, brain metastases showed less T-cell infiltration.

Concerning this clone itself: The antigen is undetermined.

Data came from immunoSEQ multiplex PCR; TCRdb stores just in-frame clones and leaves some out. In the table there are some 1,800 clones, around nine tenths of which are singletons. The rearrangement links TRBV30 to TRBJ1-2; no firm D call. The sequence was obtained from a donor over 35 with non-small cell lung cancer. The specimen was tissue from a brain metastasis. This CDR3 is CAFSFYGYTF. The CDR3 DNA sequence: TGTGCCTTTTCGTTCTATGGCTACACCTTC.